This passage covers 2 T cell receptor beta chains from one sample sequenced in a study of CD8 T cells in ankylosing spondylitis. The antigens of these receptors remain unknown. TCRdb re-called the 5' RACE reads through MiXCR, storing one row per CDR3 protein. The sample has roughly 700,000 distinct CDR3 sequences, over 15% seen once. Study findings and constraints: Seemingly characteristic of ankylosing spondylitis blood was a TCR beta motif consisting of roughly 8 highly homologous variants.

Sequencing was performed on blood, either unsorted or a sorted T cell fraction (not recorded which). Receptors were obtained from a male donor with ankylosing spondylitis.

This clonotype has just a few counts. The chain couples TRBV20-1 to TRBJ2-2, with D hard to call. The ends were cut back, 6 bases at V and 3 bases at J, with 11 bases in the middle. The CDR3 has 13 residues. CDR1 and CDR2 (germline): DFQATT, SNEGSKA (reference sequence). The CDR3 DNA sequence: TGCAGTGCCAAAGACTTCCACACCGGGGAGCTGTTTTTT. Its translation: CSAKDFHTGELFF.

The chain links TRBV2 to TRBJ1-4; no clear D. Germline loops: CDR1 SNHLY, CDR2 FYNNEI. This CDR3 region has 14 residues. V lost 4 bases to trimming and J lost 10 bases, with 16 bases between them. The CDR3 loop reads CASSGKGRPPKLFF. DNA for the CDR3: TGTGCCAGCAGTGGTAAGGGCCGCCCTCCAAAACTGTTTTTT.